The clone carrying this TCR beta chain was counted many times. Sample time point: newly diagnosed GD, antithyroid drugs for less than 3 months. PBMC-extracted RNA yielded the TCR library. CDR3 length: 13 residues. The junction had 2 bases not matched to a gene; V was cut back by 7 bases and J by 5 bases. From germline, CDR1 is SNHLY and CDR2 FYNNEI. Construction of the TCR beta libraries employed iRepertoire HTBI primers in conjunction with Arm-PCR of CDR3 regions. TCRdb processed the multiplex PCR reads anew with MiXCR; each CDR3 protein has one entry. Of more than 300,000 distinct CDR3 sequences in the sample, roughly 17% were seen once. The sample belongs to a study of regulatory T cells in long-lasting Graves disease. The sample was also linked to a second study, of T cells in Graves' hyperthyroidism and ophthalmopathy. That investigation notes: The primer set for the first-round RT-PCR of the TCR CDR3 was HTBI.

The origin of this receptor is a woman aged 18-29 years with Graves disease. V usage is TRBV2 and J usage is TRBJ1-5; 10 nucleotides align to TRBD1. The sequenced sample was peripheral blood mononuclear cells (PBMCs), obtained at new diagnosis, from a patient treated with antithyroid drugs. CDR3 coding DNA: TGTGCCAGCACCGGGACAGGGGATCAGCCCCAGCATTTT. Its protein product is CASTGTGDQPQHF.